This TCR beta chain was recovered during a study of blood T cell repertoires in COVID-19. Study-wide background: From the United States, Italy and Spain came samples of acute and convalescent COVID-19. PBMCs, B-cell-depleted T cells, or T cells were the source of the cDNA or gDNA that made up the material.

Under the authors' procedure: Reference gene primer amplification gave nucleated cell count estimates. The method was immunoSEQ multiplex PCR; TCRdb's version includes in-frame clones alone and lacks a portion of them. The V and J calls and clone size are taken from that table; D and trimming were inferred from the DNA. The sample gives roughly 100,000 clones, about 78% of which show up once; approximately 9.9% is in the top ten. Germline assignment: CDR1 MNHEY and CDR2 SVGAGI. The CDR3 runs 14 residues. V was trimmed by 3 bases and J by 0 bases, leaving 6 bases between them. The source is a man aged 60 to 75 with active or convalescent COVID-19. The sample was peripheral blood. The chain is built from TRBV6-5 and TRBJ1-3; D is undetermined. The CDR3, as DNA: TGTGCCAGCAGTTATGGAGACTCTGGAAACACCATATATTTT. Translating gives CASSYGDSGNTIYF.